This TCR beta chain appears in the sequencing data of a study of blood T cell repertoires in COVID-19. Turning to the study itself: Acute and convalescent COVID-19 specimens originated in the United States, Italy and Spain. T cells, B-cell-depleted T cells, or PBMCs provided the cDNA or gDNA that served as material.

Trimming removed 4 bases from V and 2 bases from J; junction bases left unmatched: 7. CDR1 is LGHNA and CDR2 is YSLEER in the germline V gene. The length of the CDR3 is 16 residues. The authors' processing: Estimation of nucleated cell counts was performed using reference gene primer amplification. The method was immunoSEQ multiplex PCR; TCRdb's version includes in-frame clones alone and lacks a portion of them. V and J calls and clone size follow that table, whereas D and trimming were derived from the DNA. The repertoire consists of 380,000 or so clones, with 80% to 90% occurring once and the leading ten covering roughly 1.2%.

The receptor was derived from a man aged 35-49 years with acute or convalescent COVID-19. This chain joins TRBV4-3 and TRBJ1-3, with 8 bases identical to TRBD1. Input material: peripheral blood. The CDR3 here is CASSRGPGGTGNTIYF. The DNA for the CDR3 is TGCGCCAGCAGCCGAGGGCCAGGGGGCACTGGAAACACCATATATTTT.